A selection of T cell receptor beta chains follows, all from one sample in a study of shared clonotypes between healthy human individuals. The repertoire was sequenced with immunoSEQ multiplex PCR; TCRdb's copy has only in-frame clones and lacks some. The data show some 2 million clones, approximately 94% seen once. The specimen was naive CD8+ T cells sorted from blood. The source of these receptors is a man in his late teens or twenties in good health. The CDR3 runs from the conserved cysteine through the conserved F or W. The D gene is left open where the match is weak. Clone size appears in some rows only: once, few, many, or a class for an expanded clone.

.	TRBD2	TRBV7-8	TRBJ2-7	TGTGCCAGCAGCTTAGCGGGACTAGCTAGCTCCTACGAGCAGTACTTC	CASSLAGLASSYEQYF
.	TRBD1	TRBV13	TRBJ1-1	TGTGCCAGCAGCGTAACCTCAGGGGGGAACACTGAAGCTTTCTTT	CASSVTSGGNTEAFF
.	TRBD1	TRBV5-6	TRBJ2-1	TGTGCCAGCAGCGGACAGGGAATCTACAATGAGCAGTTCTTC	CASSGQGIYNEQFF
once	TRBD1	TRBV30	TRBJ2-7	TGTGCCTGGAGGGATACAGGGGGCGGGGGCTACGAGCAGTACTTC	CAWRDTGGGGYEQYF
.	TRBD1	TRBV6-6	TRBJ2-7	TGTGCCAGCAGTAAACGGGACAGCTACGAGCAGTACTTC	CASSKRDSYEQYF
.	TRBD1	TRBV7-8	TRBJ1-1	TGTGCCAGCAGCTACTTGCCACAGGGGGTGGGAAACACTGAAGCTTTCTTT	CASSYLPQGVGNTEAFF
.	.	TRBV6-1	TRBJ1-1	TGTGCCAGCAGTGGACCCTTACGGAACACTGAAGCTTTCTTT	CASSGPLRNTEAFF
.	TRBD1	TRBV14	TRBJ1-1	TGTGCCAGTGGGACAGGGAACACTGAAGCTTTCTTT	CASGTGNTEAFF
.	.	TRBV10-3	TRBJ2-7	TGTGCCATCAGTGAGTTAAGGGTGGAATCCTACGAGCAGTACTTC	CAISELRVESYEQYF
.	.	TRBV4-2	TRBJ1-2	TGTGCCAGCAGCCAAGAAAAAGCAGGTTTCTATGGCTACACCTTC	CASSQEKAGFYGYTF
.	.	TRBV14	TRBJ1-2	TGTGCCAGCAGCCATTCGCATTTTCCTAACTATGGCTACACCTTC	CASSHSHFPNYGYTF
.	TRBD1	TRBV19	TRBJ1-5	TGTGCCAGTAGTACCGACAGGGGCGCAACTCAGCCCCAGCATTTT	CASSTDRGATQPQHF
.	TRBD2	TRBV19	TRBJ2-3	TGTGCCAGTAGACGAGGGGAGGGAACAGATACGCAGTATTTT	CASRRGEGTDTQYF
once	.	TRBV4-1	TRBJ2-7	TGCGCCAGCAGCCATCAGGAGTCCTACGAGCAGTACTTC	CASSHQESYEQYF
.	.	TRBV6-5	TRBJ2-7	TGTGCCAGCAGTTACTCGACGGGCGAGATGGGCCACGAGCAGTACTTC	CASSYSTGEMGHEQYF
.	.	TRBV9	TRBJ1-1	TGTGCCAGCAGCGTAGGAGGGGCTACTGAAGCTTTCTTT	CASSVGGATEAFF
.	.	TRBV29-1	TRBJ2-3	TGCAGCGCCGGAACGGGGCTTGAGGATACGCAGTATTTT	CSAGTGLEDTQYF
.	.	TRBV21-1	TRBJ2-7	TGTGCCAGCAGCAAATTGGTTGGGACCTACGAGCAGTACTTC	CASSKLVGTYEQYF
.	TRBD2	TRBV4-2	TRBJ2-1	TGTGCCAGCAGCCAAGATATTCAGCGGGAGGGAATGGACAATGAGCAGTTCTTC	CASSQDIQREGMDNEQFF
.	.	TRBV5-4	TRBJ2-2	TGTGCCAGCAGCTTGGCCGGGAACACCGGGGAGCTGTTTTTT	CASSLAGNTGELFF
.	.	TRBV7-9	TRBJ1-6	TGTGCCAGCAGCTTTTCTGAGGGGGTTTCACCCCTCCACTTT	CASSFSEGVSPLHF
.	.	TRBV19	TRBJ2-7	TGTGCCAGTAGTATGGGGCACGAGCAGTACTTC	CASSMGHEQYF
.	.	TRBV4-2	TRBJ2-7	TGTGCCAGCAGCCAAGACACAGGATCCTACGAGCAGTACTTC	CASSQDTGSYEQYF
.	TRBD1	TRBV9	TRBJ2-2	TGTGCCAGCAGCGCAGGACAGGGCCTTTCTGGGGAGCTGTTTTTT	CASSAGQGLSGELFF
.	TRBD2	TRBV5-8	TRBJ2-1	TGTGCCAGCAGACTCAGTAATAGCGGGAGCTCCTACAATGAGCAGTTCTTC	CASRLSNSGSSYNEQFF
once	.	TRBV7-9	TRBJ1-6	TGTGCCAGCAGCGAAAACAGGGCCTCCTATAATTCACCCCTCCACTTT	CASSENRASYNSPLHF
.	.	TRBV27	TRBJ2-3	TGTGCCAGCAGTCTACTAGGGGGGATTAGCACAGATACGCAGTATTTT	CASSLLGGISTDTQYF
.	TRBD2	TRBV7-9	TRBJ2-2	TGTGCCAGCAGCTTGGGACTAGCGGGAGTACGGACCGGGGAGCTGTTTTTT	CASSLGLAGVRTGELFF
.	.	TRBV7-3	TRBJ1-1	TGTGCCAGCAGCTTGGACTCTGGAGCTGAAGCTTTCTTT	CASSLDSGAEAFF
.	TRBD1	TRBV13	TRBJ1-2	TGTGCCAGCAACATCGGAGGGACAGGGGCTAACTATGGCTACACCTTC	CASNIGGTGANYGYTF
.	.	TRBV5-4	TRBJ2-2	TGTGCCAGCAGCTCGCCGACCGGGGAGCTGTTTTTT	CASSSPTGELFF
.	TRBD2	TRBV4-2	TRBJ2-7	TGTGCCAGCAGCCAAGGTCCCTTAGCGGGGGCCTACGAGCAGTACTTC	CASSQGPLAGAYEQYF
once	.	TRBV5-5	TRBJ1-1	TGTGCCAGCAGCCCCGGGGACGTCCGAGGGGAAGCTTTCTTT	CASSPGDVRGEAFF
.	TRBD2	TRBV4-1	TRBJ2-2	TGCGCCAGCAGCCAGCGGGAGTGGGGCGGGGAGCTGTTTTTT	CASSQREWGGELFF
.	TRBD1	TRBV5-1	TRBJ2-1	TGCGCCAGCCGGGACAGGGATGTGGATGAGCAGTTCTTC	CASRDRDVDEQFF
.	.	TRBV4-3	TRBJ1-4	TGCGCCAGCAGCCAAGATAGGCCCTCCAATGAAAAACTGTTTTTT	CASSQDRPSNEKLFF
.	.	TRBV19	TRBJ2-7	TGTGCCAGTAGTATGTACGGGGGCTACGAGCAGTACTTC	CASSMYGGYEQYF
.	.	TRBV19	TRBJ1-4	TGTGCCAGTAGCTTCCGGGGATTTGAAAAACTGTTTTTT	CASSFRGFEKLFF
few	.	TRBV28	TRBJ1-5	TGTGCCAGCAGTTTCTCCTCGGGAGGCATTGGCAATCAGCCCCAGCATTTT	CASSFSSGGIGNQPQHF
.	.	TRBV30	TRBJ2-5	TGTGCCTGGAGTGTAGGGCCTACTGCGGACTTC	CAWSVGPTADF
.	.	TRBV27	TRBJ2-3	TGTGCCAGCAGCCGCAGGGGAGATACGCAGTATTTT	CASSRRGDTQYF
.	.	TRBV6-6	TRBJ2-7	TGTGCCAGCGGCCCCGATCTAGAGCACGAGCAGTACTTC	CASGPDLEHEQYF
.	TRBD1	TRBV6-1	TRBJ1-2	TGTGCCAGCAGCCCTGAGGGGGCAGGGATCTATGGCTACACCTTC	CASSPEGAGIYGYTF
.	.	TRBV28	TRBJ1-3	TGTGCCAGCAGTTTCGCCTCGGACTCTGGAAACACCATATATTTT	CASSFASDSGNTIYF
.	TRBD2	TRBV7-9	TRBJ2-1	TGTGCCAGCAGCTCCCTTCGACTAGCGGGGTACAATGAGCAGTTCTTC	CASSSLRLAGYNEQFF